The entry below describes one T cell receptor beta chain. The antigen remains undetermined. Using immunoSEQ multiplex PCR, the repertoire was profiled, and TCRdb retains in-frame clones only, with some absent. The top ten hold 3.1% of the sample, which has about 140,000 clones, 85% to 90% seen once. This entry comes from a study of T cell responses to AZD1222 COVID-19 vaccine. Regarding the study as a whole: Vaccine-associated CD4 TCRs spanned spike, dominant at 160-218 and 743-854.

The CDR3 spans 17 residues. Trimming removed 3 bases at V and 0 bases at J, with 18 bases between. CDR1 DFQATT and CDR2 SNEGSKA come from the germline V gene (reference sequence). The sequence derives from an adult who received the AZD1222 COVID-19 vaccine. The sample consisted of peripheral blood, taken 28 days after the second AZD1222 dose. The rearrangement uses TRBV20-1 and TRBJ1-5; unclear D gene. The CDR3 region has the DNA TGCAGTGCTAGTAGACGGGTCCTCCCGCCTAGCAATCAGCCCCAGCATTTT. Translating it yields CSASRRVLPPSNQPQHF.